This T cell receptor beta chain was captured by sequencing in a study of blood T cell repertoires in COVID-19. In germline, CDR1 is SGHRS, CDR2 YFSETQ. V was cut by 3 bases and J by 6 bases, with 15 bases left in between. There are 14 residues in the CDR3. In the authors' methods: Quantification of nucleated cells was approximated via reference gene primer amplification. The data were produced by immunoSEQ multiplex PCR, yet TCRdb's version contains in-frame clones alone and is incomplete. The V and J calls and the clone size are those of that table, but D and trimming were determined from the DNA. The sample contains approximately 150,000 clones, around 90% of which appear only once.

This chain joins TRBV5-1 and TRBJ1-2; D is unresolved. This receptor was obtained from a human donor in a cohort sampled during active COVID-19. Specimen: peripheral blood. The CDR3 loop reads CASSSPSDIDGYTF. CDR3 DNA: TGCGCCAGCAGCTCCCCTTCCGACATCGATGGCTACACCTTC.